Below, one T cell receptor beta chain is given with its context. These data belong to a study of blood T cell repertoires in COVID-19. After removal of 10 bases from V and 6 bases from J, the junction contained 10 bases not matched to a gene. The CDR3 is 13 residues long. Germline-derived CDR1 and CDR2 are SGHNT and YYREEE (reference sequence). TCRdb's table, derived via immunoSEQ multiplex PCR, lists solely in-frame clones and lacks some. In the table there are 210,000 or so clones, over 75% of which are singletons. This chain joins TRBV5-4 and TRBJ2-7; 10 bases fit TRBD1. The sequence was obtained from an elderly woman with active or convalescent COVID-19. The specimen was peripheral blood. In DNA, the CDR3 is TGTGCCCTTTCCGGACAGGGGGTAAGCGAGCAGTACTTC. Its translation: CALSGQGVSEQYF.